A single sample gave rise to the 29 T cell receptor beta chains below, sequenced in a study of T cell repertoires in cytomegalovirus infection. TCRdb passed the reads through MiXCR, listing each CDR3 protein once. The data hold tens of thousands of distinct CDR3 sequences, with over 20% observed a single time. The antigens for these receptors are not known. Sequencing was performed on CD8+ T cells from cultured PBMCs, taken from culture after CMV antigen stimulation. The receptors originated from a human donor in good health (CMV status not recorded). Some clones in this sample may be carry-over from other donors' samples.

The chain has TRBV6-1 and TRBJ1-6, with 10 bases fitting TRBD1. Trimming removed 6 bases from V and 7 bases from J; junction bases left unmatched: 9. Germline-derived CDR1 and CDR2 are MNHNS and SASEGT. The CDR3 is made up of 16 amino acids. CDR3 loop: CASSAGQGIKNSPLHF. The CDR3 DNA reads TGTGCCAGCAGCGCGGGACAGGGGATTAAAAATTCACCCCTCCACTTT.

The chain links TRBV6-5 to TRBJ2-1; D is uncertain. Deletions cut 4 bases from V and 7 bases from J, with 8 bases between. The CDR3 spans 12 residues. CDR1 and CDR2 from the germline V gene are MNHEY and SVGAGI. The CDR3 sequence: CASSSSGNEQFF. CDR3 nucleotides: TGTGCCAGCAGTTCGTCCGGGAATGAGCAGTTCTTC.

V and J are TRBV12-5 and TRBJ2-1, with unresolved D. Germline V CDR1 and CDR2: LGHNT, FRNRAP. The germline V and J ends were trimmed by 6 bases and 0 bases, with 12 bases remaining between them. The CDR3 spans 15 residues. The CDR3: CASGGPLGSYNEQFF. DNA for the CDR3: TGTGCTAGTGGAGGACCCCTAGGCTCCTACAATGAGCAGTTCTTC.

The V and J genes are TRBV7-9 and TRBJ2-1, with TRBD2 identical over 7 bases. This CDR3 contains 16 residues. Per germline, CDR1 SEHNR and CDR2 FQNEAQ (reference sequence). J gave up 10 bases and V 0 bases, and 12 bases lay outside the gene matches. In nucleotides, the CDR3 is TGTGCCAGCAGCTTAGCAGGGGAAGCGGGACCGGTAGAGCAGTTCTTC. Translated, it gives CASSLAGEAGPVEQFF.

This chain links TRBV12-3 or TRBV12-4 with TRBJ2-1; 10 positions agree with TRBD2. V lost 4 bases to trimming and J lost 9 bases; unmatched junction nucleotides: 6. The CDR3 length is 14 residues. The CDR3 DNA sequence: TGTGCCAGCAGTTACCTAGCGGGAGAGGTTGAGCAGTTCTTC. Its translation: CASSYLAGEVEQFF.

This sequence joins TRBV7-6 and TRBJ1-6; D is possibly TRBD1 (6 bases). Germline V gene data show CDR1 as SGHVS and CDR2 as FNYEAQ. The CDR3 loop spans 12 amino acids. Trimming left V 7 bases short and J 10 bases short, with 11 bases between. CDR3 region: CASTGGRSPLHF. The CDR3 bases are TGTGCCAGCACCGGGGGCAGGTCACCCCTCCACTTT.

This clonotype was recorded a few times. The conserved phenylalanine or tryptophan normally closing the CDR3 is absent here, so this likely arose from a read error. V gene TRBV11-2 combines with J gene TRBJ2-1; 11 positions agree with TRBD2. Germline V gives CDR1 SGHAT, CDR2 FQNNGV. The CDR3 loop spans 18 amino acids. J gave up 2 bases and V 5 bases, and 11 bases lay outside the gene matches. In DNA, the CDR3 is TGTGCCAGCAGCCCCTGGGATAGCGGGAGGGCCCCCTACAATGAGCAGTTCTTA. It is translated as CASSPWDSGRAPYNEQFL.

The gene calls are TRBV19 and TRBJ1-2, with D possibly being TRBD1 (6 bases). The CDR3 totals 16 residues. CDR1 LNHDA and CDR2 SQIVND come from the germline V gene (reference sequence). V was clipped by 5 bases and J by 4 bases, with 20 bases between them. CDR3 in DNA: TGTGCCAGTAGTGAAGACCGGGACATATATACCTATGGCTACACCTTC. It codes for CASSEDRDIYTYGYTF. The entire variable domain, with the rest obtained from reference TRBV19 and TRBJ1-2, is as follows: DGGITQSPKYLFRKEGQNVTLSCEQNLNHDAMYWYRQDPGQGLRLIYYSQIVNDFQKGDIAEGYSVSREKKESFPLTVTSAQKNPTAFYLCASSEDRDIYTYGYTFGSGTRLTVV.

The J gene is TRBJ2-1, the V gene TRBV4-1; possibly TRBD2 for D (5 bases). The ends were cut back, 0 bases at V and 2 bases at J, with 17 bases in the middle. Germline loops: CDR1 MGHRA, CDR2 YSYEKL. CDR3 length: 18 residues. The CDR3 here is CASSQDEERTLAYNEQFF. Written as DNA, the CDR3 is TGCGCCAGCAGCCAAGATGAGGAGCGGACTCTCGCCTACAATGAGCAGTTCTTC.

This clonotype was counted only a few times. The chain has TRBV6-5 and TRBJ2-1; TRBD2 aligns across 7 bases. This CDR3 comprises 17 residues. V shed 0 bases and J 0 bases; nucleotides not matched to a gene: 5. From germline, CDR1 is MNHEY and CDR2 SVGAGI. The CDR3, as DNA: TGTGCCAGCAGTTACTCGAGCGGGGCAAGCTCCTACAATGAGCAGTTCTTC. Amino acid sequence: CASSYSSGASSYNEQFF.

This chain connects TRBV7-7 to TRBJ2-1, with D possibly matching TRBD2 (5 bases). The ends were cut back, 5 bases at V and 7 bases at J, with 12 bases in the middle. The germline gives CDR1 SSHAT, CDR2 FNYEAQ (reference sequence). This CDR3 is built from 13 residues. CDR3 in DNA: TGTGCCAGCAGCCTTAGCGTGTGGAATGAGCAGTTCTTC. Translation gives CASSLSVWNEQFF. The entire variable domain, with the rest obtained from reference TRBV7-7 and TRBJ2-1, is as follows: GAGVSQSPRYKVTKRGQDVTLRCDPISSHATLYWYQQALGQGPEFLTYFNYEAQPDKSGLPSDRFSAERPEGSISTLTIQRTEQRDSAMYRCASSLSVWNEQFFGPGTRLTVL.

A few counts support this clonotype. The chain joins TRBV19 to TRBJ2-7; D is uncertain. Germline CDR1 LNHDA, CDR2 SQIVND (reference sequence). V lost 6 bases and J 1 base, leaving 13 bases between the germline ends. The CDR3 spans 14 residues. CDR3 protein: CASSPTVGSYEQYF. The CDR3 coding sequence is TGTGCCAGTAGCCCAACGGTCGGGTCCTACGAGCAGTACTTC.

The chain recombines TRBV6-2 or TRBV6-3 with TRBJ2-2, with a possible D match to TRBD1 (6 bases). CDR3 size: 14 residues. Germline CDR1 and CDR2: MNHEY and SVGEGT. V lost 5 bases and J 7 bases, leaving 14 bases between the germline ends. In nucleotides, the CDR3 is TGTGCCAGCAGTCTAACAGGGTCGGGCGGGGAGCTGTTTTTT. Residues: CASSLTGSGGELFF.

This clonotype was found a few times. This chain joins TRBV27 and TRBJ1-1; D call uncertain. CDR3 length equals 14 residues. V was trimmed by 5 bases and J by 1 base, leaving 11 bases between them. CDR1 and CDR2 (germline): MNHEY, SMNVEV (reference sequence). This CDR3 reads CASSPVGPNTEAFF. Written as DNA, the CDR3 is TGTGCCAGCAGTCCGGTAGGTCCGAACACTGAAGCTTTCTTT.

In this sample, this clonotype turned up a few times. This chain links TRBV7-2 with TRBJ2-1, with TRBD2 matching 9 bases. V was pared by 2 bases and J by 5 bases, with 4 bases of the junction left unmatched. CDR3 length: 15 amino acids. The V gene's germline CDR1 is SGHTA and CDR2 FQGNSA. The CDR3 DNA follows: TGTGCCAGCAGCTTAATAGCGGGAGTGGACAATGAGCAGTTCTTC. Amino acids: CASSLIAGVDNEQFF. Complete variable domain (other parts from reference TRBV7-2 and TRBJ2-1): GAGVSQSPSNKVTEKGKDVELRCDPISGHTALYWYRQSLGQGLEFLIYFQGNSAPDKSGLPSDRFSAERTGGSVSTLTIQRTQQEDSAVYLCASSLIAGVDNEQFFGPGTRLTVL.

As concerns this clonotype: A clone one base away is much larger, so this may be a read error. The chain is built from TRBV27 and TRBJ1-6, with D tentatively TRBD1 (5 bases). The length of the CDR3 is 17 residues. CDR1 is MNHEY, CDR2 SMNVEV, per germline (reference sequence). Trimming removed 2 bases from V and 9 bases from J, with 20 bases in between. CDR3 nucleotide sequence: TGTGCCAGCAGTTTAGGGGGAACCCCAGCCGGTGGTTCACCCCTCCACTTT. Protein sequence: CASSLGGTPAGGSPLHF.

The V and J genes are TRBV7-4 and TRBJ2-1; 9 bases are shared with TRBD2. Germline values: CDR1 SGHVT, CDR2 SQSDAQ. The CDR3 spans 16 residues. V gave up 4 bases and J gave up 8 bases; unmatched junction bases: 12. The CDR3 bases are TGTGCCAGCAGCTCCATAGCGGGGGAGCCTGTCTATGAGCAGTTCTTC. Encoded protein: CASSSIAGEPVYEQFF.

This chain connects TRBV4-1 to TRBJ2-3; D is unresolved. Trimming pared 1 base from V and 4 bases from J, leaving 6 bases between. The CDR3 extends over 13 amino acids. Germline V gene data show CDR1 as MGHRA and CDR2 as YSYEKL. The CDR3 sequence: CASSQGVADTQYF. In nucleotides, the CDR3 is TGCGCCAGCAGCCAAGGCGTGGCAGATACGCAGTATTTT.

This clonotype turned up a few times. This chain uses TRBV7-9 with TRBJ1-2, with D possibly matching TRBD1 (5 bases). The V end lost 5 bases, the J end lost 3 bases, and 16 bases lay between the germline ends. The germline CDR1 and CDR2 sequences are SEHNR and FQNEAQ (reference sequence). The CDR3 sequence is 15 residues long. Here the CDR3 DNA reads TGTGCCAGCAGCGCCCAACAGGAGACGGACTATGGCTACACCTTC. Translating it yields CASSAQQETDYGYTF.

This clonotype appeared a few times. This chain uses TRBV7-6 with TRBJ1-2, with unresolved D. The CDR3 extends over 15 amino acids. The germline V and J ends were trimmed by 1 base and 1 base, with 10 bases remaining between them. CDR1 is SGHVS and CDR2 is FNYEAQ in the germline V gene. The DNA of the CDR3 is TGTGCCAGCAGCTTAGGATCAGGAAATAACTATGGCTACACCTTC. Its translation: CASSLGSGNNYGYTF. Filled out from reference TRBV7-6 and TRBJ1-2, the complete variable domain reads GAGVSQSPRYKVTKRGQDVALRCDPISGHVSLYWYRQALGQGPEFLTYFNYEAQQDKSGLPNDRFSAERPEGSISTLTIQRTEQRDSAMYRCASSLGSGNNYGYTFGSGTRLTVV.

V gene TRBV10-3 combines with J gene TRBJ2-1; 15 bases are a match to TRBD2. V lost 8 bases, J lost 0 bases, and 8 bases stayed unmatched. This CDR3 has 18 residues. Germline CDR1 and CDR2: ENHRY and SYGVKD. The CDR3 DNA reads TGTGCCATCTTGGGGACTAGCGGGAGGAACAGCTCCTACAATGAGCAGTTCTTC. This gives the protein CAILGTSGRNSSYNEQFF.

This clonotype was seen at least ten times. The chain employs TRBV7-2 and TRBJ1-1, with TRBD1 identical over 7 bases. The trim removed 5 bases at V and 4 bases at J, leaving 7 bases unmatched. The germline CDR1 and CDR2 sequences are SGHTA and FQGNSA. There are 14 residues in the CDR3. CDR3 bases: TGTGCCAGCAGCCGAGGGGGCTCCGGCACTGAAGCTTTCTTT. This sequence encodes CASSRGGSGTEAFF.

The CDR3 here is CASSYLNTEAFF. As DNA, the CDR3 is TGTGCCAGCAGTTACTTGAACACTGAAGCTTTCTTT. The gene calls are TRBV6-2 or TRBV6-3 and TRBJ1-1, with D unresolved. The V end lost 1 base, the J end lost 0 bases, and 0 bases lay between the germline ends. Per germline, CDR1 MNHEY and CDR2 SVGEGT. The CDR3 runs to 12 residues.

The chain combines TRBV7-8 with TRBJ2-1, with D possibly TRBD2 on 5 matching bases. V lost 5 bases and J lost 9, with 14 bases in between. The CDR3 extends over 13 amino acids. CDR1 and CDR2 from the germline V gene are SGHVS and FQNEAQ. DNA of the CDR3: TGTGCCAGCAGCGGTAACTTAGGGAGTGAGCAGTTCTTC. Protein: CASSGNLGSEQFF.

The rearrangement links TRBV5-6 to TRBJ1-2, with D uncertain. Deletions cut 4 bases from V and 5 bases from J, with 21 bases between. Germline V gives CDR1 SGHDT, CDR2 YYEEEE. This CDR3 is 16 amino acids long. CDR3 region: CASSREGSRLRYGYTF. For the CDR3, the DNA is TGTGCCAGCAGCCGGGAAGGCTCACGGTTACGGTATGGCTACACCTTC.

This clonotype turned up a few times. V is TRBV7-9 and J is TRBJ2-7, with TRBD1 identical over 10 bases. The CDR3 loop spans 16 amino acids. The trim removed 5 bases at V and 4 bases at J, leaving 11 bases unmatched. CDR1 SEHNR and CDR2 FQNEAQ come from the germline V gene (reference sequence). This chain's CDR3 is CASSPKSGQGVYEQYF. The CDR3 DNA reads TGTGCCAGCAGCCCTAAGTCTGGACAGGGGGTTTACGAGCAGTACTTC.

There are a few counts of this clonotype. This chain links TRBV14 with TRBJ1-4, with D possibly being TRBD1 (6 bases). The CDR3 totals 14 residues. Germline V gives CDR1 SGHDN, CDR2 FVKESK. Trimming shortened V by 3 bases and J by 4 bases, and 9 bases separated the two germline ends. The CDR3 bases are TGTGCCAGCAGCCAGACAGGTTTTAATGAAAAACTGTTTTTT. Its translation is CASSQTGFNEKLFF.

A few counts support this clonotype. The chain carries TRBV2 and TRBJ2-1, with D possibly TRBD2 on 5 matching bases. Germline V gene data show CDR1 as SNHLY and CDR2 as FYNNEI. CDR3 size: 13 residues. V was trimmed by 7 bases and J by 10 bases, leaving 17 bases between them. The CDR3 region has the DNA TGTGCCAGCATGAACGCCGAGGGAGAAGAGCAGTTCTTC. Amino acid sequence: CASMNAEGEEQFF. Full variable domain (rest looked up from reference TRBV2 and TRBJ2-1): EPEVTQTPSHQVTQMGQEVILRCVPISNHLYFYWYRQILGQKVEFLVSFYNNEISEKSEIFDDQFSVERPDGSNFTLKIRSTKLEDSAMYFCASMNAEGEEQFFGPGTRLTVL.

The table lists this clonotype with many counts. This sequence joins TRBV28 and TRBJ2-7, with D possibly being TRBD1 or TRBD2 (5 bases each). In germline, CDR1 is MDHEN, CDR2 SYDVKM. Trimming cost V 6 bases and J 5 bases, with 17 bases left between them. The CDR3 consists of 14 residues. CDR3 loop: CASSPGAAGNEQYF. The CDR3 DNA follows: TGTGCCAGCAGCCCCGGGGCGGCTGGGAACGAGCAGTACTTC.